What follows is one T cell receptor beta chain and its context. The data stem from a study of T cell changes during pregnancy in multiple sclerosis. Clones were sequenced by immunoSEQ multiplex PCR, and TCRdb holds only the in-frame ones, with some missing. Here the sample spans some 70,000 clones, roughly 90% being singletons. This sample comprised CD8+ T cells from peripheral blood mononuclear cells, obtained before pregnancy. This clonotype was sampled from a female donor with multiple sclerosis, enrolled in a pregnancy study.

Here the CDR3 reads CASSASTPSYNEQFF. The CDR3 DNA sequence: TGTGCCAGCAGTGCTTCAACTCCCTCCTACAATGAGCAGTTCTTC. The V call is TRBV27, the J call TRBJ2-1; D is unresolved. V was clipped by 5 bases and J by 0 bases, with 11 bases between them. The CDR3 spans 15 residues. Germline CDR1 reads MNHEY; CDR2 reads SMNVEV (reference sequence).